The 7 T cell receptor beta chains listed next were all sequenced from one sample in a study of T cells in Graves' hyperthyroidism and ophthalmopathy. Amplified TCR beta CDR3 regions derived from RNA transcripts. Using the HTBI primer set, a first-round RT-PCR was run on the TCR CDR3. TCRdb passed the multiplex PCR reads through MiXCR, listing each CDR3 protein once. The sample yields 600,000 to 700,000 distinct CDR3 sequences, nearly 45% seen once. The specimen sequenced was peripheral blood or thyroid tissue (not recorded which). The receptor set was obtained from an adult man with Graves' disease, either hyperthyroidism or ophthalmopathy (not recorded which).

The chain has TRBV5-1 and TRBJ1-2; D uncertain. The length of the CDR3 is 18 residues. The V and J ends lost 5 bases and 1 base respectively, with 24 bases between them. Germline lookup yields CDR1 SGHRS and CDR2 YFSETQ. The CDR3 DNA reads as TGCGCCAGCAGTTTGTCCCCGACGATCCAATCCCTTAACTATGGCTACACCTTC. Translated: CASSLSPTIQSLNYGYTF.

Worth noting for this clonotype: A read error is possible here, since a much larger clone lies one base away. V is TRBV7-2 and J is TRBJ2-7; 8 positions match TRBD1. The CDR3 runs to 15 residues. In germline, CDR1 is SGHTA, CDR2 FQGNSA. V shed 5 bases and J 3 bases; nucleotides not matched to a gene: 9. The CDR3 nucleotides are TGTGCCAGCAGCCTCCGCTCGACAGGGGACTACGAGCAGTACTTC. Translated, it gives CASSLRSTGDYEQYF.

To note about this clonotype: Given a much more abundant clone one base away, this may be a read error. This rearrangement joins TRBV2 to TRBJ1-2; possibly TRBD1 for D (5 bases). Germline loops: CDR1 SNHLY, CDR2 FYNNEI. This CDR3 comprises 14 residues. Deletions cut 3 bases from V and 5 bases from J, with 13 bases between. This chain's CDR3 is CASSEGTAPYGYTF. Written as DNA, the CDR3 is TGTGCCAGCAGTGAGGGGACGGCCCCATATGGCTACACCTTC.

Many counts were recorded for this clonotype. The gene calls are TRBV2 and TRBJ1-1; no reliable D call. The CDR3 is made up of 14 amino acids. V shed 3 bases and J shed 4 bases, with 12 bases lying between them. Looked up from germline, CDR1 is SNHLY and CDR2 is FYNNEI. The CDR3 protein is CASSEVWVVTEAFF. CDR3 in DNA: TGTGCCAGCAGTGAGGTTTGGGTGGTCACTGAAGCTTTCTTT.

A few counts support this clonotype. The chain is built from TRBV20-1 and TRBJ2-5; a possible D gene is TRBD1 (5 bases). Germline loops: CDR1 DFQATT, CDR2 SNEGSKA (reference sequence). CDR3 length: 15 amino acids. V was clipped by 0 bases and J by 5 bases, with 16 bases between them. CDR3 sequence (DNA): TGCAGTGCTAGAGACAACATAAGGGGATGGGAGACCCAGTACTTC. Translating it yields CSARDNIRGWETQYF.

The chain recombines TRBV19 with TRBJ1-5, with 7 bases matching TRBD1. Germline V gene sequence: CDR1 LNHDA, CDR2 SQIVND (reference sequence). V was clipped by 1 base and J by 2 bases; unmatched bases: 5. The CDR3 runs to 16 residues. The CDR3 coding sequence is TGTGCCAGTAGTATAGTCCCGACAGGGCGCAATCAGCCCCAGCATTTT. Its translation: CASSIVPTGRNQPQHF. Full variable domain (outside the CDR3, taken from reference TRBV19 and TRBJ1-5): DGGITQSPKYLFRKEGQNVTLSCEQNLNHDAMYWYRQDPGQGLRLIYYSQIVNDFQKGDIAEGYSVSREKKESFPLTVTSAQKNPTAFYLCASSIVPTGRNQPQHFGDGTRLSIL.

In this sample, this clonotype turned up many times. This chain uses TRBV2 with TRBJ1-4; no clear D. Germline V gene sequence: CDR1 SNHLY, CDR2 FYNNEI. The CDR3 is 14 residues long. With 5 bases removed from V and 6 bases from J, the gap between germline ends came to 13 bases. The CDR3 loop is CASSKDYWDEKLFF. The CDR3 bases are TGTGCCAGCAGTAAGGACTATTGGGATGAAAAACTGTTTTTT.